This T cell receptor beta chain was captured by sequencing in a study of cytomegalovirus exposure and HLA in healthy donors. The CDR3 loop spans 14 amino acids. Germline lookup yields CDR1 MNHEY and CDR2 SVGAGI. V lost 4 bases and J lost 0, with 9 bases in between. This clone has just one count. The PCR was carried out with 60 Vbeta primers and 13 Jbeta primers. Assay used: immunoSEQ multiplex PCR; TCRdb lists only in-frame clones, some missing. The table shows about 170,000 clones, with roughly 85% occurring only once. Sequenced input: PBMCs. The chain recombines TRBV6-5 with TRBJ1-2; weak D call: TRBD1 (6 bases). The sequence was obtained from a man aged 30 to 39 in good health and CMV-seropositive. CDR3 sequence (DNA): TGTGCCAGCAGTTCGACAGGAGCTAACTATGGCTACACCTTC. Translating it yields CASSSTGANYGYTF.